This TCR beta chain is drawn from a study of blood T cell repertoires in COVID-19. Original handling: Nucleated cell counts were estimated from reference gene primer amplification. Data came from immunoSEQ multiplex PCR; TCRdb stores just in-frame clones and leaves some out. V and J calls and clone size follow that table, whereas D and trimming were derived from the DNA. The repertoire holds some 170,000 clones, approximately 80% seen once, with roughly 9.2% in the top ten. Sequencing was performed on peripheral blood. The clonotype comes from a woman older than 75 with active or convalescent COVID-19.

The CDR3 DNA sequence: TGTGCCAGCAGCTTAGCTTCGACAGCGAACACCGGGGAGCTGTTTTTT. Its protein is CASSLASTANTGELFF. This chain joins TRBV7-9 and TRBJ2-2, with a weak D call TRBD1 (5 bases). Germline V CDR1 and CDR2: SEHNR, FQNEAQ (reference sequence). Deletions cut 0 bases from V and 0 bases from J, with 8 bases between. CDR3 size: 16 residues.